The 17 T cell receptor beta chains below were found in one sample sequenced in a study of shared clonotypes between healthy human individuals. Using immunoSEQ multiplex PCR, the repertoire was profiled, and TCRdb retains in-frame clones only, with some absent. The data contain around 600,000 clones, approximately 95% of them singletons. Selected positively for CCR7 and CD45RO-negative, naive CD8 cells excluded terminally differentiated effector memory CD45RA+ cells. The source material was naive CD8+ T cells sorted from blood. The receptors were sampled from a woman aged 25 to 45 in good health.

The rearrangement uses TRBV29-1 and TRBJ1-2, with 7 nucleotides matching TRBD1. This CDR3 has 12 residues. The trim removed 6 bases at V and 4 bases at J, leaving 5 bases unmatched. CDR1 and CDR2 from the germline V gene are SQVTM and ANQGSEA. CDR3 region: CSVEDRIYGYTF. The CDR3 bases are TGCAGCGTCGAGGACAGGATCTATGGCTACACCTTC.

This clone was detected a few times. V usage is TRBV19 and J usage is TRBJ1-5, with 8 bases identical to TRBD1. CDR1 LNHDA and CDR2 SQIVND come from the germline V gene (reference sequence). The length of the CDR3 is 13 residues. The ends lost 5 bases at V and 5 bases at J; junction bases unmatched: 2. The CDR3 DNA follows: TGTGCCAGTAGTGACAGGGGCGATCAGCCCCAGCATTTT. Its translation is CASSDRGDQPQHF.

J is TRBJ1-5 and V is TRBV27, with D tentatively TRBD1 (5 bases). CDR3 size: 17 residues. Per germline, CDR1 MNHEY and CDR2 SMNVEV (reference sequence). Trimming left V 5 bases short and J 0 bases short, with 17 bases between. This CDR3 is CASSPPGLMNSNQPQHF. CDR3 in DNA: TGTGCCAGCAGTCCCCCGGGACTGATGAATAGCAATCAGCCCCAGCATTTT.

DNA of the CDR3: TGTGCCAGCAGTTTCGACAGCCTCTATGGCTACACCTTC. This translates into CASSFDSLYGYTF. V and J are TRBV28 and TRBJ1-2; TRBD1 is a possible D gene (5 bases). The CDR3 totals 13 residues. The V end lost 3 bases, the J end lost 4 bases, and 9 bases lay between the germline ends. CDR1 is MDHEN, CDR2 SYDVKM, per germline.

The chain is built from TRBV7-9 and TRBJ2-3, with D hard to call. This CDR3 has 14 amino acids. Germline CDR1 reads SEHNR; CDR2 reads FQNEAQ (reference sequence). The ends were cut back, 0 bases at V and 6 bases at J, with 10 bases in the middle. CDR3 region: CASSLAGMADTQYF. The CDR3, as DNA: TGTGCCAGCAGCTTAGCGGGGATGGCGGATACGCAGTATTTT.

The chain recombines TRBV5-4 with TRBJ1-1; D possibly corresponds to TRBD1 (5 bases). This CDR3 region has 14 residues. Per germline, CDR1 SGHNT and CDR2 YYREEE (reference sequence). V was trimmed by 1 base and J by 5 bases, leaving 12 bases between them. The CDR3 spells CASSLRSRATEAFF. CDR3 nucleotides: TGTGCCAGCAGCTTGCGGTCCAGGGCGACTGAAGCTTTCTTT.

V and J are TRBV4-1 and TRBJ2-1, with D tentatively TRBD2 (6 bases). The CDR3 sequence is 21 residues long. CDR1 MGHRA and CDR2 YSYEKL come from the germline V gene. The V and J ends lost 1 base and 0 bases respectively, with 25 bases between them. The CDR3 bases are TGCGCCAGCAGCCAAGGATTCCTTGTAGTTGCGGGACCAAACTCCTACAATGAGCAGTTCTTC. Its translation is CASSQGFLVVAGPNSYNEQFF.

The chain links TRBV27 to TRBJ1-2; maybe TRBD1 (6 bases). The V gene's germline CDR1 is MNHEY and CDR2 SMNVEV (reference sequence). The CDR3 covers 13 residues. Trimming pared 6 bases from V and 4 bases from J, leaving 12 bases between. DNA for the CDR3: TGTGCCAGCAGGACGGCGGGGGCCTATGGCTACACCTTC. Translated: CASRTAGAYGYTF.

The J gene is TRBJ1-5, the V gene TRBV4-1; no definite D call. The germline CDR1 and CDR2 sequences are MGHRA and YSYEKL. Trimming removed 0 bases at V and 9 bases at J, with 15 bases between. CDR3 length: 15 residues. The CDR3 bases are TGCGCCAGCAGCCAAGAATTCCAATTGCTTGCGCCCCAGCATTTT. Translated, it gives CASSQEFQLLAPQHF.

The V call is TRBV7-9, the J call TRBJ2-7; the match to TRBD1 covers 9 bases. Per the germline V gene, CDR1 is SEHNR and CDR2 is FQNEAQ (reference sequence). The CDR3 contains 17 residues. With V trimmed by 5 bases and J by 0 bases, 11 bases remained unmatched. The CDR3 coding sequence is TGTGCCAGCAGCCGACCGAAGGGACAGGGAATCTCCTACGAGCAGTACTTC. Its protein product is CASSRPKGQGISYEQYF.

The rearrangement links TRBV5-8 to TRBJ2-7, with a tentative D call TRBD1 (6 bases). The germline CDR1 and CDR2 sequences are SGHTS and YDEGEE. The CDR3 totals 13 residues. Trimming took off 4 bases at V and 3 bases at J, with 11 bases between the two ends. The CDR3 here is CASSGDTLYEQYF. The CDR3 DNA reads TGTGCCAGCAGCGGGGACACCCTCTACGAGCAGTACTTC. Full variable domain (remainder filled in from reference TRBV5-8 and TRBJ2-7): EAGVTQSPTHLIKTRGQQATLRCSPISGHTSVYWYQQALGLGLQFLLWYDEGEERNRGNFPPRFSGRQFPNYSSELNVNALELEDSALYLCASSGDTLYEQYFGPGTRLTVT.

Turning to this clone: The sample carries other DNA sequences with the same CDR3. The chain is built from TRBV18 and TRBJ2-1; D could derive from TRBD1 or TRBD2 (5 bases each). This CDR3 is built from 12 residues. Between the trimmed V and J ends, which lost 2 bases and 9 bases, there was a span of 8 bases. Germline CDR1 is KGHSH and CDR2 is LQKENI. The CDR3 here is CASSPGGGEQFF. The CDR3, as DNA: TGTGCCAGCTCACCAGGGGGTGGTGAGCAGTTCTTC.

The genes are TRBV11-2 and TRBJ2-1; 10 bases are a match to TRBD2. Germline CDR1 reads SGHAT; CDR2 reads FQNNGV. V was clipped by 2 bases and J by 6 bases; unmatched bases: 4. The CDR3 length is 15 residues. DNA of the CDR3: TGTGCCAGCAGCTTACTAGCGGGAGAGGGCAATGAGCAGTTCTTC. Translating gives CASSLLAGEGNEQFF.

The CDR3 sequence is CASSGYTDPWGYTF. The DNA of the CDR3 is TGTGCCAGCAGCGGATACACAGATCCATGGGGCTACACCTTC. The V and J genes are TRBV9 and TRBJ1-2, with D uncertain. CDR3 length equals 14 residues. Germline values: CDR1 SGDLS, CDR2 YYNGEE. The V end lost 3 bases, the J end lost 8 bases, and 17 bases lay between the germline ends. Supplemented by reference TRBV9 and TRBJ1-2, the full variable domain reads DSGVTQTPKHLITATGQRVTLRCSPRSGDLSVYWYQQSLDQGLQFLIQYYNGEERAKGNILERFSAQQFPDLHSELNLSSLELGDSALYFCASSGYTDPWGYTFGSGTRLTVV.

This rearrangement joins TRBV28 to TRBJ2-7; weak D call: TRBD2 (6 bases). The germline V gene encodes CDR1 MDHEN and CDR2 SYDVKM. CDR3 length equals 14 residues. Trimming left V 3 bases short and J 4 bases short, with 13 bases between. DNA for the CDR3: TGTGCCAGCAGTTTCGCGGGATGGGAGTACGAGCAGTACTTC. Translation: CASSFAGWEYEQYF.

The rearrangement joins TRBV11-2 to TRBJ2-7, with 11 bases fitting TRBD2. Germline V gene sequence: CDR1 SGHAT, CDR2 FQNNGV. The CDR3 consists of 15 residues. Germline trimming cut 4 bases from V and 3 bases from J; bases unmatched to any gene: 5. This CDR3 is CASSYTSGSFYEQYF. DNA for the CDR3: TGTGCCAGCAGCTATACTAGCGGGAGTTTCTACGAGCAGTACTTC.

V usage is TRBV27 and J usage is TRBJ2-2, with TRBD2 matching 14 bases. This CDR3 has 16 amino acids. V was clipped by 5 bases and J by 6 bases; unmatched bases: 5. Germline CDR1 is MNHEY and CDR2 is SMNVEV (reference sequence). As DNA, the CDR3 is TGTGCCAGCAGTCCCGGACTAGCGGGAGGCGCCGGGGAGCTGTTTTTT. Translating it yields CASSPGLAGGAGELFF.